The rows below give T cell receptor beta chains drawn from one sample of a study of blood T cell repertoires in COVID-19. Generated by immunoSEQ multiplex PCR, the TCRdb table keeps only in-frame clones and is missing some. Of 310,000 or so clones listed, about 88% were seen once; the top ten hold around 1.4%. The sequenced material came from peripheral blood. The receptor set was obtained from a man aged 65 to 79 with acute or convalescent COVID-19. The CDR3 runs from the conserved cysteine through the conserved F or W. D genes are given only for firm matches. Some rows mark clone size as missing; the rest say once, few, many or name a class of expanded clone.

clone_size j_call v_call d_call cdr3_length cdr3_nt cdr3_aa
NA TRBJ1-2 TRBV4-3 NA 15 TGCGCCAGCAGCCGGACCCGGACAGCAGCCTATGGCTACACCTTC CASSRTRTAAYGYTF
NA TRBJ2-5 TRBV5-1 TRBD1 16 TGCGCCAGCAGCTCCGGACAGGGGGGGTACCAAGAGACCCAGTACTTC CASSSGQGGYQETQYF
NA TRBJ2-3 TRBV6-5 NA 13 TGTGCCAGCAGTTACCAGGGGGGAATGGGGCAGTATTTT CASSYQGGMGQYF
NA TRBJ2-7 TRBV27 TRBD2 15 TGTGCCAGCAGGGCGAGGGGCGGGGGGTCCTACGAGCAGTACTTC CASRARGGGSYEQYF
NA TRBJ2-3 TRBV12-1 NA 15 TGTGCCAGCAGCCACTCCGGGACTAGCGAAGATACGCAGTATTTT CASSHSGTSEDTQYF
NA TRBJ2-7 TRBV4-3 TRBD1 15 TGCGCCAGCAGCCAAGGGACAGGGGCATCCTACGAGCAGTACTTC CASSQGTGASYEQYF
NA TRBJ2-7 TRBV11-3 NA 13 TGTGCCAGCAGCTTAGGGACAGACTACGAGCAGTACTTC CASSLGTDYEQYF
NA TRBJ2-1 TRBV6-5 NA 14 TGTGCCAGCATGAGGGGGGGGTCCTACAATGAGCAGTTCTTC CASMRGGSYNEQFF
once TRBJ2-1 TRBV7-3 TRBD2 15 TGTGCCAGCAGCCCTAAGCGGGGGGGATACAATGAGCAGTTCTTC CASSPKRGGYNEQFF
NA TRBJ2-3 TRBV5-5 TRBD2 18 TGTGCCAGCGGACCCAGACTAGCGGGGGGGCCTGACACAGATACGCAGTATTTT CASGPRLAGGPDTDTQYF
NA TRBJ2-3 TRBV3-1/TRBV3-2 TRBD2 17 TGTGCCAGCAGCCCCGGGACTAGCGGGGGGAGCACAGATACGCAGTATTTT CASSPGTSGGSTDTQYF
NA TRBJ2-7 TRBV28 NA 15 TGTGCCAGCAGTTCCCAACAGGTGGGCTACAGCCGACCGTACTTC CASSSQQVGYSRPYF
NA TRBJ1-1 TRBV3-1/TRBV3-2 NA 12 TGTGCCAGCGGATCAGGGAACACTGAAGCTTTCTTT CASGSGNTEAFF
NA TRBJ2-1 TRBV28 NA 11 TGTGCCAGCAGTCAACGGGGTGAGCAGTTCTTC CASSQRGEQFF
NA TRBJ2-7 TRBV25-1 TRBD1 12 TGTGCCAGTCGGGACAGGGACTACGAGCAGTACTTC CASRDRDYEQYF
few TRBJ1-1 TRBV24-1 NA 15 TGTGCCACCAGTGTTACTATTCGAGGGAACACTGAAGCTTTCTTT CATSVTIRGNTEAFF
NA TRBJ2-5 TRBV6-5 NA 15 TGTGCCAGCAGTTACGGCGGACCTTCGACAGACGGATTCTACTTC CASSYGGPSTDGFYF
NA TRBJ2-5 TRBV2 NA 14 TGTGCCAGCAGCTACGGGACTTATCAGGAGACCCAGTACTTC CASSYGTYQETQYF
NA TRBJ2-2 TRBV5-1 NA 16 TGCGCCAGCAGCTTGGCTGGGGGCGGGAACACCGGGGAGCTGTTTTTT CASSLAGGGNTGELFF
NA TRBJ2-1 TRBV11-2 NA 19 TGTGCCAGCAGCCCGAGGCGGGGCGCACTAGGCAACTCCTACAATGAGCAGTTCTTC CASSPRRGALGNSYNEQFF
NA TRBJ1-2 TRBV7-8 NA 13 TGTGCCAGCAGCCGGACAGCGAACTATGGCTACACCTTC CASSRTANYGYTF
NA TRBJ2-5 TRBV4-1 TRBD1 17 TGCGCCAGCAGCCAAGTTCGACAGGGGGTTGCCCAAGAGACCCAGTACTTC CASSQVRQGVAQETQYF